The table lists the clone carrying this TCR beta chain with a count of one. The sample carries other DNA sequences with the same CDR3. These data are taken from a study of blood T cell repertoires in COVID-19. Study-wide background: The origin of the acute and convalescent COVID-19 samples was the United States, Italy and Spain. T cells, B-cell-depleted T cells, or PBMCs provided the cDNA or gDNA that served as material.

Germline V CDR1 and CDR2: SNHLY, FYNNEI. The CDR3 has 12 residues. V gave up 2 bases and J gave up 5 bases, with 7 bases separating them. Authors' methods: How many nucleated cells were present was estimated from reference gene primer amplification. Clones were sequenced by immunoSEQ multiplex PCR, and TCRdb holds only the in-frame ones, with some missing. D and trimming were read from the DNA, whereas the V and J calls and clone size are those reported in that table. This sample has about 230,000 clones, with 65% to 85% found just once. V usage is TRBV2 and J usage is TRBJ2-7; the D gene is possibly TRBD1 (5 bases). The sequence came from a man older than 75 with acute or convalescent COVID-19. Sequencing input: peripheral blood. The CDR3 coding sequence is TGTGCCAGCAGTGAACAGGGCAACGAGCAGTACTTC. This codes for CASSEQGNEQYF.